This paragraph reports one TCR beta chain. The target antigen is unknown. V was cut by 6 bases and J by 2 bases, with 8 bases left in between. CDR1 and CDR2 (germline): MDHEN, SYDVKM. The CDR3 loop spans 12 amino acids. The source of the sample is a study of cytomegalovirus exposure and HLA in healthy donors. Whole-study findings and limits: A previous analysis found most TCR beta V segments productive roughly 87% or roughly 30% of the time. The authors listed 150 to 200 TCR beta chains as cytomegalovirus-associated. Reportedly, a later analysis found an Asian-associated ancestry cluster had fewer N-insertions than the roughly 700-donor mean.

Each donor's status was that of a healthy bone marrow donor. Primers included in the PCR were 60 Vbeta and 13 Jbeta primers. Here immunoSEQ multiplex PCR was the method, and the copy in TCRdb shows in-frame clones only, minus some. The specimen's table records 40,000 or so clones. The chain has TRBV28 and TRBJ2-7, with D perhaps matching TRBD2 (5 bases). Sequencing used PBMCs. The receptor was isolated from a male donor in good health and CMV-seronegative. The DNA for the CDR3 is TGTGCCAGCAGGACCGGGACCTACGAGCAGTACTTC. It translates to CASRTGTYEQYF.